This passage covers 15 T cell receptor beta chains from one sample sequenced in a study of cytomegalovirus exposure and HLA in healthy donors. Sequencing used immunoSEQ multiplex PCR; TCRdb keeps in-frame clones, though not all of them. The sample holds about 330,000 clones; approximately 86% are singletons and the top ten take 0.95% to 1.5%. The specimen was PBMCs. The receptors were sampled from a woman aged 30 to 39 in good health and CMV-seropositive.

This clone appeared a few times. The rearrangement links TRBV6-5 to TRBJ1-6; 11 nucleotides agree with TRBD1. V shed 3 bases and J 10 bases; nucleotides not matched to a gene: 2. The CDR3 sequence is 14 residues long. In germline, CDR1 is MNHEY, CDR2 SVGAGI. CDR3 in amino acids: CASSYGTGGSPLHF. In nucleotides, the CDR3 is TGTGCCAGCAGTTATGGGACAGGGGGGTCACCCCTCCACTTT.

This clone was counted only a few times. This chain connects TRBV5-1 to TRBJ2-4; D is undetermined. Per the germline V gene, CDR1 is SGHRS and CDR2 is YFSETQ. This CDR3 is 13 amino acids long. Trimming took off 0 bases at V and 9 bases at J, with 10 bases between the two ends. The CDR3 spells CASSLAGRSIQYF. CDR3 bases: TGCGCCAGCAGCTTGGCTGGTAGGAGCATTCAGTACTTC.

The chain recombines TRBV12-5 with TRBJ2-1, with D uncertain. CDR1 and CDR2 (germline): LGHNT, FRNRAP. The germline V and J ends were trimmed by 2 bases and 0 bases, with 5 bases remaining between them. The CDR3 covers 14 residues. The CDR3 nucleotides read TGTGCTAGTGGTTTGACCACCTCCTACAATGAGCAGTTCTTC. It specifies CASGLTTSYNEQFF.

This sequence joins TRBV30 and TRBJ1-4; tentatively, D is TRBD1 (5 bases). Germline lookup yields CDR1 GTSNPN and CDR2 SVGIG (reference sequence). The CDR3 contains 15 residues. V was shortened by 3 bases and J by 7 bases, with 18 bases between the two germline ends. CDR3 sequence reads: CAWSHVRGGGEKLFF. The CDR3 DNA reads TGTGCCTGGAGCCACGTCCGCGGGGGGGGTGAAAAACTGTTTTTT.

The V and J genes are TRBV19 and TRBJ2-7; TRBD2 agrees at 7 bases. Losses at the gene ends were 0 bases for V and 6 bases for J; bases not matched to a gene: 5. The germline V gene encodes CDR1 LNHDA and CDR2 SQIVND (reference sequence). This CDR3 region has 14 residues. CDR3 protein: CASSIDSGTGEQYF. CDR3 DNA sequence: TGTGCCAGTAGTATAGACAGCGGGACTGGCGAGCAGTACTTC.

This clone was observed once. The chain couples TRBV5-1 to TRBJ2-3; 8 bases are a match to TRBD2. The germline gives CDR1 SGHRS, CDR2 YFSETQ. The CDR3 has 15 amino acids. Germline trimming cut 0 bases from V and 4 bases from J; bases unmatched to any gene: 4. The CDR3 is CASSLGSGNPDTQYF. For the CDR3, the DNA is TGCGCCAGCAGCTTGGGTAGCGGGAACCCAGATACGCAGTATTTT.

This chain uses TRBV2 with TRBJ2-1; TRBD2 agrees at 8 bases. Germline CDR1 is SNHLY and CDR2 is FYNNEI. The junction had 7 bases not matched to a gene; V was cut back by 5 bases and J by 4 bases. This CDR3 has 15 amino acids. CDR3 residues: CASSPTSGVYNEQFF. The CDR3 DNA follows: TGTGCCAGCAGTCCCACTAGCGGAGTATACAATGAGCAGTTCTTC.

This chain joins TRBV6-5 and TRBJ2-3; 8 bases align to TRBD2. Per germline, CDR1 MNHEY and CDR2 SVGAGI. The CDR3 is 15 amino acids. The J segment lost 0 bases and the V segment lost 3 bases, leaving 2 bases of the junction unmatched. CDR3 DNA: TGTGCCAGCAGTTATGGCGGGAGGAGCACAGATACGCAGTATTTT. Its translation is CASSYGGRSTDTQYF.

The chain joins TRBV4-1 to TRBJ2-5; perhaps D is TRBD1 or TRBD2 (5 bases each). The CDR3 runs to 14 residues. Germline CDR1 is MGHRA and CDR2 is YSYEKL. With 0 bases removed from V and 5 bases from J, the gap between germline ends came to 10 bases. DNA for the CDR3: TGCGCCAGCAGCCAAGACAGGGAGTGGGAGACCCAGTACTTC. Translation: CASSQDREWETQYF.

The chain couples TRBV18 to TRBJ1-2; possible D gene TRBD1, 6 bases. Germline CDR1 and CDR2: KGHSH and LQKENI. Deletions cut 4 bases from V and 0 bases from J, with 15 bases between. The CDR3 is 16 amino acids. DNA for the CDR3: TGTGCCAGCTCACGAAACAGGGCAAAAGCTAACTATGGCTACACCTTC. It encodes CASSRNRAKANYGYTF.

V gene TRBV15 combines with J gene TRBJ2-2, with TRBD2 matching 11 bases. Germline V CDR1 and CDR2: LNHNV, YYDKDF (reference sequence). The ends lost 1 base at V and 0 bases at J; junction bases unmatched: 1. The CDR3 extends over 17 amino acids. CDR3 residues: CATSRVSGGANTGELFF. For the CDR3, the DNA is TGTGCCACCAGCAGAGTTAGCGGGGGGGCGAACACCGGGGAGCTGTTTTTT.

This clone was detected a few times. The chain joins TRBV10-3 to TRBJ1-3; 7 bases match TRBD1. V lost 3 bases to trimming and J lost 3 bases; unmatched junction nucleotides: 5. This CDR3 comprises 15 residues. Per the germline V gene, CDR1 is ENHRY and CDR2 is SYGVKD. The CDR3 loop is CAISEAQGSGNTIYF. In nucleotides, the CDR3 is TGTGCCATCAGTGAAGCACAGGGGAGTGGAAACACCATATATTTT.

J is TRBJ1-1 and V is TRBV25-1, with no clear D. Trimming removed 1 base from V and 4 bases from J, with 4 bases in between. The CDR3 is 12 residues long. Germline loops: CDR1 MGHDK, CDR2 SYGVNS. The CDR3 loop reads CASSEWGTEAFF. DNA for the CDR3: TGTGCCAGCAGTGAATGGGGCACTGAAGCTTTCTTT.

The rearrangement uses TRBV6-1 and TRBJ1-5; D possibly corresponds to TRBD1 (5 bases). With 6 bases removed from V and 4 bases from J, the gap between germline ends came to 13 bases. The CDR3 loop spans 14 amino acids. The germline gives CDR1 MNHNS, CDR2 SASEGT. The DNA of the CDR3 is TGTGCCAGCAGCGACCAGGGAGGAAATCAGCCCCAGCATTTT. The encoded protein is CASSDQGGNQPQHF.

This chain uses TRBV27 with TRBJ2-7, with D unresolved. CDR1 and CDR2 from the germline V gene are MNHEY and SMNVEV (reference sequence). This CDR3 region has 12 residues. V lost 8 bases, J lost 7 bases, and 15 bases lay in between. The CDR3, as DNA: TGTGCCAGCGGTTATAACCTAGGGGAGCAGTACTTC. Translated: CASGYNLGEQYF.